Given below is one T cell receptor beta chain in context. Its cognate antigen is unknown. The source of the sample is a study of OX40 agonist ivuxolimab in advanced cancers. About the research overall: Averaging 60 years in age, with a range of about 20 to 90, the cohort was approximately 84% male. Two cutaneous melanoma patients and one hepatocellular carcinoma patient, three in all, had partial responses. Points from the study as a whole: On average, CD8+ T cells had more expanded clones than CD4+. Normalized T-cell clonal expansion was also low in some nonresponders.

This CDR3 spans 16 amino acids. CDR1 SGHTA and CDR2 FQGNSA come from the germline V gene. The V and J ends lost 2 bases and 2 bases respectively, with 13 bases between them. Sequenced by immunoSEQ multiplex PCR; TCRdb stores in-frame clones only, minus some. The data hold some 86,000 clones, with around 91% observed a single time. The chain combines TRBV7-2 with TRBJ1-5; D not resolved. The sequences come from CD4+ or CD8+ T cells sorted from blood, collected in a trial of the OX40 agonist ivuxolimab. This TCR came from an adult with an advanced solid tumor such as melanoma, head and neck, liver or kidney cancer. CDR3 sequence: CASSLNVVLGNQPQHF. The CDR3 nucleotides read TGTGCCAGCAGCTTAAACGTTGTTCTGGGCAATCAGCCCCAGCATTTT.